This T cell receptor (beta chain) comes out of a study of cytomegalovirus exposure and HLA in healthy donors. Across the whole study: Inside one of the first data releases sat roughly 80 million unique TCRs taken from HLA-typed donors. Study results and caveats: Cytomegalovirus association was assigned to more than 150 TCR beta chains. Compared with the roughly 700-donor mean, an Asian-associated ancestry cluster reportedly had fewer N-insertions, according to a later analysis. Later analysis identified 17,000 or so TCR beta sequences associated with HLA alleles, using a false discovery rate threshold of 0.05.

Of note for this clone: Its specificity is unknown.

It was with 60 Vbeta and 13 Jbeta primers that the PCR ran. Produced via immunoSEQ multiplex PCR; TCRdb's table is partial and in-frame only. The sample has about 20,000 clones; the top ten hold roughly 23%. Sequenced sample: PBMCs. This sequence originates from a man between 60 and 75 years old in good health and CMV-seropositive.

CDR3 in amino acids: CAWPDLAGGYNEQFF. The CDR3, as DNA: TGTGCCTGGCCGGATCTAGCGGGAGGTTACAATGAGCAGTTCTTC. This rearrangement joins TRBV30 to TRBJ2-1, with 11 bases matching TRBD2. This CDR3 is built from 15 residues. Trimming removed 5 bases from V and 4 bases from J; junction bases left unmatched: 7. The V gene's germline CDR1 is GTSNPN and CDR2 SVGIG (reference sequence).